The 10 T cell receptor beta chains below all came from one sample that was sequenced in a study of blood T cell repertoires in COVID-19. The repertoire was sequenced with immunoSEQ multiplex PCR; TCRdb's copy has only in-frame clones and lacks some. The sample lists about 50,000 clones; more than 80% were seen once. Source material: peripheral blood. Source of these receptors: a man between 60 and 75 years old with acute or convalescent COVID-19.

The V call is TRBV9, the J call TRBJ2-3; TRBD2 matches 8 bases. V was clipped by 4 bases and J by 3 bases; unmatched bases: 7. This CDR3 has 15 residues. Germline CDR1 reads SGDLS; CDR2 reads YYNGEE. The DNA for the CDR3 is TGTGCCAGCAGCTCGGCCGGGGGGGTAACAGATACGCAGTATTTT. Amino acid sequence: CASSSAGGVTDTQYF.

The rearrangement uses TRBV24-1 and TRBJ2-3, with D possibly being TRBD2 (5 bases). The ends were cut back, 5 bases at V and 2 bases at J, with 10 bases in the middle. CDR1 is KGHDR and CDR2 is SFDVKD in the germline V gene. The CDR3 totals 14 residues. The DNA of the CDR3 is TGTGCCACCAGTGTAGGAGGAGCCACAGATACGCAGTATTTT. Translating it yields CATSVGGATDTQYF.

This sequence joins TRBV11-3 and TRBJ2-1; TRBD1 aligns across 7 bases. This CDR3 is 16 amino acids long. With V trimmed by 5 bases and J by 7 bases, 14 bases remained unmatched. Germline V gives CDR1 SGHNT, CDR2 YENEEA. DNA of the CDR3: TGTGCCAGCAGCCACGGGGACAGAGGGAGAGGAAATGAGCAGTTCTTC. Amino acids: CASSHGDRGRGNEQFF.

The chain employs TRBV5-4 and TRBJ1-2; TRBD1 aligns across 9 bases. The length of the CDR3 is 13 residues. Germline lookup yields CDR1 SGHNT and CDR2 YYREEE (reference sequence). Trimming removed 3 bases from V and 6 bases from J; junction bases left unmatched: 3. CDR3 residues: CASSSWTGDGYTF. The CDR3, as DNA: TGTGCCAGCAGCTCTTGGACAGGGGATGGCTACACCTTC. The full variable domain, with the rest looked up from reference TRBV5-4 and TRBJ1-2, is ETGVTQSPTHLIKTRGQQVTLRCSSQSGHNTVSWYQQALGQGPQFIFQYYREEENGRGNFPPRFSGLQFPNYSSELNVNALELDDSALYLCASSSWTGDGYTFGSGTRLTVV.

This clone occurred once. J is TRBJ2-3 and V is TRBV7-9; TRBD2 aligns across 10 bases. The germline V gene encodes CDR1 SEHNR and CDR2 FQNEAQ (reference sequence). Trimming removed 11 bases from V and 8 bases from J; junction bases left unmatched: 13. The CDR3 loop spans 14 amino acids. The CDR3 spells CAGSLAGASGTQYF. In DNA, the CDR3 is TGTGCCGGAAGTCTAGCGGGAGCCTCAGGTACGCAGTATTTT. Based on the CDR3 plus reference TRBV7-9 and TRBJ2-3, the full variable domain is DTGVSQNPRHKITKRGQNVTFRCDPISEHNRLYWYRQTLGQGPEFLTYFQNEAQLEKSRLLSDRFSAERPKGSFSTLEIQRTEQGDSAMYLCAGSLAGASGTQYFGPGTRLTVL.

DNA of the CDR3: TGTGCCAGCAGCAATGTAGGCGGGAGGGCCAAAAATGAGCAGTTCTTC. The encoded protein is CASSNVGGRAKNEQFF. The rearrangement links TRBV21-1 to TRBJ2-1; the table's TRBD2 call for D was not verified on the DNA. TRBV21-1 is a pseudogene locus. This CDR3 has 16 residues.

The gene calls are TRBV7-2 and TRBJ2-1, with D hard to call. The V and J ends lost 1 base and 6 bases respectively, with 10 bases between them. This CDR3 spans 14 amino acids. Germline CDR1 reads SGHTA; CDR2 reads FQGNSA. The CDR3 DNA reads TGTGCCAGCAGCTTAGTATCCTCCCTCAATGAGCAGTTCTTC. Its protein product is CASSLVSSLNEQFF.

V is TRBV11-2 and J is TRBJ1-3; 7 bases are a match to TRBD1. Germline V gene sequence: CDR1 SGHAT, CDR2 FQNNGV. This CDR3 has 16 amino acids. V gave up 0 bases and J gave up 3 bases; unmatched junction bases: 5. The CDR3 DNA sequence: TGTGCCAGCAGCTTAGATAGAGGGGGCTATGGAAACACCATATATTTT. Translating it yields CASSLDRGGYGNTIYF.

This chain joins TRBV2 and TRBJ2-5; 14 bases align to TRBD2. V was clipped by 5 bases and J by 5 bases; unmatched bases: 10. This CDR3 has 17 residues. Germline lookup yields CDR1 SNHLY and CDR2 FYNNEI. This CDR3 reads CASSNLAGTSGSETQYF. In DNA form, the CDR3 reads TGTGCCAGCAGTAACCTCGCCGGGACTAGCGGGAGTGAGACCCAGTACTTC.

The chain is built from TRBV6-5 and TRBJ2-7, with 11 bases aligning to TRBD1. CDR1 and CDR2 from the germline V gene are MNHEY and SVGAGI. This CDR3 is 15 amino acids long. Trimming took 6 bases from V and 3 from J; bases not matched to a gene: 7. DNA of the CDR3: TGTGCCAGCAGCACCCGGGACAGGGGGGTCTACGAGCAGTACTTC. Encoded protein: CASSTRDRGVYEQYF.